Listed below are T cell receptor beta chains from one sample, sequenced in a study of T-cell memory formation after mild COVID-19. In TCRdb, the 5' RACE reads were re-called with MiXCR into one record per CDR3 protein. Of approximately 500,000 distinct CDR3 sequences in the sample, around a quarter are singletons; the top ten hold 9.5% to 15%. Sequences were obtained from PBMCs or a T cell subset sorted from them (not recorded which). The receptor source for this set is an adult woman who had mild COVID-19 (a few samples of this study predate the infection). Cell type and time point are not known. The CDR3 runs from the conserved cysteine through the conserved F or W. A D gene is named only where the DNA matches it firmly. A clone size is listed for some rows: how often the clone was seen (once, few, many), or a class if it is expanded.

abundance,j_gene,len,d_gene,v_gene,CDR3nt,CDR3aa
.,TRBJ2-2,18,TRBD2,TRBV7-2,TGTGCCAGCAGCTTCTTACGACTAGCGGGGGGCATCACCGGGGAGCTGTTTTTT,CASSFLRLAGGITGELFF
few,TRBJ2-5,17,TRBD2,TRBV7-2,TGTGCCAGCAGCCTCCCTAAGACTAGCGGAGGGAAAGAGACCCAGTACTTC,CASSLPKTSGGKETQYF
few,TRBJ2-7,13,.,TRBV15,TGTGCCACCAGCAGTGCAATGGGGGGCGAGCAGTACTTC,CATSSAMGGEQYF
.,TRBJ2-6,16,TRBD1,TRBV29-1,TGCAGCGTTGAGGGGACAGGACACTCTGGGGCCAACGTCCTGACTTTC,CSVEGTGHSGANVLTF
.,TRBJ2-3,16,TRBD2,TRBV7-6,TGTGCCAGCAGCGCCAGCGGGGGGGCTGTCACAGATACGCAGTATTTT,CASSASGGAVTDTQYF
.,TRBJ1-1,15,.,TRBV20-1,TGCAGTGCTAGAATGGGGACGGGGGGGGTTACTGAAGCTTTCTTT,CSARMGTGGVTEAFF
.,TRBJ2-1,14,.,TRBV7-9,TGTGCCAGCGGCTTAGAGGGGTCCTACAATGAGCAGTTCTTC,CASGLEGSYNEQFF
.,TRBJ2-7,15,.,TRBV7-8,TGTGCCAGCAGCCTCCTCCCAACTAGCTCCTACGAGCAGTACTTC,CASSLLPTSSYEQYF
.,TRBJ1-1,13,.,TRBV19,TGTGCCAGTATGAGACAGTCGGGAACTGAAGCTTTCTTT,CASMRQSGTEAFF
.,TRBJ1-1,19,.,TRBV6-2/TRBV6-3,TGTGCCAGCAGTTACTCGGGAGAGACGTCCCCCTACATGAACACTGAAGCTTTCTTT,CASSYSGETSPYMNTEAFF
.,TRBJ2-3,16,.,TRBV7-9,TGTGCCAGCAGCCCCCCACTGGGACGCGGCACAGATACGCAGTATTTT,CASSPPLGRGTDTQYF